This section outlines one T cell receptor beta chain sequence together with its context. Germline V gives CDR1 LGHNA, CDR2 YNFKEQ. V lost 0 bases to trimming and J lost 5 bases; unmatched junction nucleotides: 6. This CDR3 has 15 residues. This sample was taken from a study of blood T cell repertoires in COVID-19. Study-wide background: PBMCs, B-cell-depleted T cells, or T cells were the source of the cDNA or gDNA that made up the material.

Sequenced by immunoSEQ multiplex PCR; TCRdb stores in-frame clones only, minus some. The table includes 310,000 or so clones, approximately 90% detected once. The source material was peripheral blood. This clonotype was obtained from a woman under 40 with COVID-19, enrolled during active disease. This rearrangement joins TRBV4-2 to TRBJ2-7, with 8 bases matching TRBD1. CDR3 bases: TGTGCCAGCAGCCAAGATTGGACAGGGTTAGACGAGCAGTACTTC. Protein sequence: CASSQDWTGLDEQYF.